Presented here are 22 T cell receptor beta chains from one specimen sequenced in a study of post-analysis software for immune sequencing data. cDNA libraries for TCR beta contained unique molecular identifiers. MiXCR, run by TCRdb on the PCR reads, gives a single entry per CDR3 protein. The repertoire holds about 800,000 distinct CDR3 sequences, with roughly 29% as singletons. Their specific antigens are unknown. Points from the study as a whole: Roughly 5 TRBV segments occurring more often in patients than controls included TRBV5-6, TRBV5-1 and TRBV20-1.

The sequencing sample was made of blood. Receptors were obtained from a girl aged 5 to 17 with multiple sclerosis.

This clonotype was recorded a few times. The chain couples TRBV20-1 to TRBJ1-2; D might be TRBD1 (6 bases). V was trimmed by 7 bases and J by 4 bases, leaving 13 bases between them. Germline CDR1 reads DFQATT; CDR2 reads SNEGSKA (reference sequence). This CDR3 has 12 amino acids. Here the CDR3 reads CSVMARGYGYTF. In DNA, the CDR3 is TGCAGTGTTATGGCCAGGGGCTATGGCTACACCTTC.

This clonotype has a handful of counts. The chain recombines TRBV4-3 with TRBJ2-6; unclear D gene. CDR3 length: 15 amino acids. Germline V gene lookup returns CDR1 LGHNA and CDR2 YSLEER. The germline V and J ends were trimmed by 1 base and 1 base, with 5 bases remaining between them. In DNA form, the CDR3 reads TGCGCCAGCAGCCAAGTTGATTCTGGGGCCAACGTCCTGACTTTC. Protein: CASSQVDSGANVLTF.

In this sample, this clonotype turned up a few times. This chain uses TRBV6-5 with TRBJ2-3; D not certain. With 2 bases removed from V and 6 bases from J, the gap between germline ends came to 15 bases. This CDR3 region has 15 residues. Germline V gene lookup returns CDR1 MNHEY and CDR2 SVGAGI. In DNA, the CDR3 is TGTGCCAGCAGTTACGAAGGGCAGGTTCAGGATACGCAGTATTTT. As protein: CASSYEGQVQDTQYF.

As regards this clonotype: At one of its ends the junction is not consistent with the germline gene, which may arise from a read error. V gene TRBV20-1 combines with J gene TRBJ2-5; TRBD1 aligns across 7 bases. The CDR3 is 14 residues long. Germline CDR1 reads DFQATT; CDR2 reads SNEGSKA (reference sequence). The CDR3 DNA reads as TGCAGTGCTAGGAGTAGGGACAGCCAAGGGACCCAGTACTTC. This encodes CSARSRDSQGTQYF.

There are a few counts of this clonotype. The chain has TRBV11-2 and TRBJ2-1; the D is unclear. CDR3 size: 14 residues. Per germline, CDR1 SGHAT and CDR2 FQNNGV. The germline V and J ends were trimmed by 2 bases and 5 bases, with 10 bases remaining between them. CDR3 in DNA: TGTGCCAGCAGCTTAAGGCCACCCAACAATGAGCAGTTCTTC. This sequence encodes CASSLRPPNNEQFF.

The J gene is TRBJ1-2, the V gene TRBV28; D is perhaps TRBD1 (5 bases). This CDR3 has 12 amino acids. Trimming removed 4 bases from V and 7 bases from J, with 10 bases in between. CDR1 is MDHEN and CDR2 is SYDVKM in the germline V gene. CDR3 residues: CASSSGGSGYTF. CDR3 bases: TGTGCCAGCAGTTCCGGGGGGTCTGGCTACACCTTC.

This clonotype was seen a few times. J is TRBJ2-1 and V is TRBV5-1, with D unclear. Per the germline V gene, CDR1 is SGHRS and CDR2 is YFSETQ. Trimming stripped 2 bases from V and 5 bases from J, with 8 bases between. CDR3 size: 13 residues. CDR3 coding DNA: TGCGCCAGCAGCTTAACCAGAAACAATGAGCAGTTCTTC. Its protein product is CASSLTRNNEQFF.

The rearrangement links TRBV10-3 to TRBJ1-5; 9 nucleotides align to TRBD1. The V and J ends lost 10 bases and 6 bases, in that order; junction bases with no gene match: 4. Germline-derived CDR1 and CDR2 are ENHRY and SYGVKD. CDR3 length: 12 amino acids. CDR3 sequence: CATGQGSQPQHF. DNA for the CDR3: TGTGCCACGGGACAGGGCAGTCAGCCCCAGCATTTT.

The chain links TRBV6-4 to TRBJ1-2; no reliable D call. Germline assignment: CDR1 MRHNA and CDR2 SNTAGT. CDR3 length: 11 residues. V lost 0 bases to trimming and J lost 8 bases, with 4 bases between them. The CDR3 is CASSDSRGYTF. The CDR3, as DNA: TGTGCCAGCAGTGACTCTAGGGGCTACACCTTC.

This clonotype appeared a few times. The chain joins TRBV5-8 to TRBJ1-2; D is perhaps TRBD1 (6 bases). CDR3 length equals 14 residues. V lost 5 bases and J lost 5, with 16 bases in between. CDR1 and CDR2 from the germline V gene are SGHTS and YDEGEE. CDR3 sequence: CASRQADRRYGYTF. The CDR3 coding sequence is TGTGCCAGCAGACAAGCAGACAGGAGATATGGCTACACCTTC.

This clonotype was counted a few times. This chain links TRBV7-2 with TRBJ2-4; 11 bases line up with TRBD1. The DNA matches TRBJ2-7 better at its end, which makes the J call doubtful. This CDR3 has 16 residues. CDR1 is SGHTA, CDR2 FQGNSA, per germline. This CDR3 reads CASSERTGGGRFEQYF. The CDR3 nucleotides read TGTGCCAGCAGCGAACGGACAGGGGGCGGTCGTTTCGAGCAGTACTTC.

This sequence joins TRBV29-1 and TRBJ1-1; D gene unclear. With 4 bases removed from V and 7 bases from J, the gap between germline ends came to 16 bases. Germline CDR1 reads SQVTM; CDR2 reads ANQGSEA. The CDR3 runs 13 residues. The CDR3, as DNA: TGCAGCGTTGCGGCCTCCGTTGGCGGTGAAGCTTTCTTT. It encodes CSVAASVGGEAFF.

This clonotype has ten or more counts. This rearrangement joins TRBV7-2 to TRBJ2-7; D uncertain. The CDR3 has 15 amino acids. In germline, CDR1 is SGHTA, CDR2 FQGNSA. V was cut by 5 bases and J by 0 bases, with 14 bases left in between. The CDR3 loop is CASSDTPGSSYEQYF. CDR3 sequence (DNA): TGTGCCAGCAGCGACACTCCCGGATCCTCCTACGAGCAGTACTTC.

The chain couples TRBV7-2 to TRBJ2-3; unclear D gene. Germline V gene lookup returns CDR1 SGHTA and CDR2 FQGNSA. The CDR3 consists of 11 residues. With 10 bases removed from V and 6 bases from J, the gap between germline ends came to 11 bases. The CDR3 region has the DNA TGTGCCACCGGACGTGAGGATACGCAGTATTTT. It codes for CATGREDTQYF.

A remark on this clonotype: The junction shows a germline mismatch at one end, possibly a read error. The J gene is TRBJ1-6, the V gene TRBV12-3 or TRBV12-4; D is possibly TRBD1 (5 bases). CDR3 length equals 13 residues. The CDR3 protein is CASSDSSGRPPHF. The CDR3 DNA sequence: TGTGCCAGCAGCGACAGCTCCGGTCGCCCCCCCCACTTT.

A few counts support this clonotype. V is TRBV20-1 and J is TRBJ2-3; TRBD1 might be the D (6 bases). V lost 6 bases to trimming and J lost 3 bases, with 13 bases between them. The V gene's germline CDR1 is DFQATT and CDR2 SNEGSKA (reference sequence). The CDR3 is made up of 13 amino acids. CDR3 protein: CSALGARTDTQYF. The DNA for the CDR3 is TGCAGTGCCCTGGGGGCCCGGACAGATACGCAGTATTTT.

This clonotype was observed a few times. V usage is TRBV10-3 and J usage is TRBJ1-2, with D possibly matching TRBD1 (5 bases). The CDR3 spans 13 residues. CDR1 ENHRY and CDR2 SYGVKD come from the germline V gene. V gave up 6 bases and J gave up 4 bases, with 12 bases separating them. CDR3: CAISPDSVYGYTF. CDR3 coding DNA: TGTGCCATCAGCCCTGACAGCGTCTATGGCTACACCTTC.

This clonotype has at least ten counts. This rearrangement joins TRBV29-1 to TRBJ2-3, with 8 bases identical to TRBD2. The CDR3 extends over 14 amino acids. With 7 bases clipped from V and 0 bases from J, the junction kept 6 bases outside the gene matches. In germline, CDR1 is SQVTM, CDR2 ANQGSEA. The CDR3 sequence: CSANGLASTDTQYF. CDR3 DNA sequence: TGCAGCGCCAATGGACTAGCTAGCACAGATACGCAGTATTTT.

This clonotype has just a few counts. CDR3 DNA: TGTGCCAGCAGGCCGCGGACTGAAAATGAGCAGTTCTTC. It is translated as CASRPRTENEQFF. The V and J genes are TRBV7-2 and TRBJ2-1; possible D gene TRBD2, 5 bases. The CDR3 runs 13 residues. Germline CDR1 and CDR2: SGHTA and FQGNSA. V dropped 6 bases and J dropped 7 bases, with 13 bases sitting between them.

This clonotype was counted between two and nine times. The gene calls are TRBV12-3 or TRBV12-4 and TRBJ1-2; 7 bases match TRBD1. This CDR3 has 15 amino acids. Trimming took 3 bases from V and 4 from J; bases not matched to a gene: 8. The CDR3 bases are TGTGCCAGCAGTTTTAGGGGGCGTGGGTCCTATGGCTACACCTTC. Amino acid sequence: CASSFRGRGSYGYTF.

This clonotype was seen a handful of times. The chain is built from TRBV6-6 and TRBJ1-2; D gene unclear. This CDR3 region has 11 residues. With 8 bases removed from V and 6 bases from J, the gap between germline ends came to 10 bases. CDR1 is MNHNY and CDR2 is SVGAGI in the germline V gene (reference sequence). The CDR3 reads CASGLGDGYTF. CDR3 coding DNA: TGTGCCAGCGGCCTTGGGGATGGCTACACCTTC.

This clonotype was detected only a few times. The CDR3 nucleotides read TGCAGTGTTCAAGGGACAGGGGGAGGCAATGAGCAGTTCTTC. It encodes CSVQGTGGGNEQFF. This chain joins TRBV20-1 and TRBJ2-1; 11 bases line up with TRBD1. This CDR3 has 14 residues. From germline, CDR1 is DFQATT and CDR2 SNEGSKA (reference sequence). Germline trimming cut 7 bases from V and 6 bases from J; bases unmatched to any gene: 8.